Shown below are 16 T cell receptor beta chains from a single sample sequenced in a study of monozygotic twins with inflammatory bowel disease. TCRdb re-called the 5' RACE reads; one entry per CDR3 protein, DNA not given. The data include 150,000 or so distinct CDR3 sequences; the top ten clones carry less than 7.5%. Input material: blood. These receptors originate from a human donor with ulcerative colitis or Crohn's disease, or a healthy co-twin of an affected twin (not recorded which).

This chain joins TRBV6-4 and TRBJ1-1. CDR3 length: 13 amino acids. Per the germline V gene, CDR1 is MRHNA and CDR2 is SNTAGT. The CDR3 sequence: CASSEDGHTEAFF.

V usage is TRBV18 and J usage is TRBJ2-1; TCRdb proposes TRBD1, but this gene call is untestable without DNA. Germline CDR1 and CDR2: KGHSH and LQKENI. The CDR3 extends over 15 amino acids. The CDR3 spells CASSPRIQRGDEQFF.

The chain uses TRBV30 and TRBJ1-1. Germline lookup yields CDR1 GTSNPN and CDR2 SVGIG (reference sequence). The CDR3 totals 13 residues. CDR3 in amino acids: CAWTRAGNTEAFF.

The V gene is TRBV28, the J gene TRBJ2-7; with no DNA, the TCRdb D assignment of TRBD1 cannot be verified. There are 15 residues in the CDR3. Germline V lookup: CDR1 MDHEN, CDR2 SYDVKM. The CDR3 sequence is CASSLTGFDEDEQYF. The variable domain in full, with the rest retrieved from reference TRBV28 and TRBJ2-7, is DVKVTQSSRYLVKRTGEKVFLECVQDMDHENMFWYRQDPGLGLRLIYFSYDVKMKEKGDIPEGYSVSREKKERFSLILESASTNQTSMYLCASSLTGFDEDEQYFGPGTRLTVT.

This sequence joins TRBV19 and TRBJ2-4; the D gene TCRdb calls, TRBD1, cannot be checked with no DNA. Germline assignment: CDR1 LNHDA and CDR2 SQIVND (reference sequence). The CDR3 length is 14 residues. This CDR3 is CASSGTTGGSIQYF.

The V and J genes are TRBV5-1 and TRBJ2-3; with no DNA, the TCRdb D assignment of TRBD2 cannot be verified. The CDR3 spans 19 residues. The germline gives CDR1 SGHRS, CDR2 YFSETQ. The CDR3 sequence: CASSFQTLTSGGRTDTQYF.

The chain has TRBV10-3 and TRBJ2-7. Germline CDR1 reads ENHRY; CDR2 reads SYGVKD. This CDR3 contains 12 residues. Here the CDR3 reads CALRTDTYEQYF.

V and J are TRBV6-6 and TRBJ1-2; TCRdb's D call of TRBD1 is untestable without DNA. Germline V lookup: CDR1 MNHNY, CDR2 SVGAGI (reference sequence). The CDR3 spans 13 residues. The CDR3 sequence: CASSSTGIYGYTF.

The chain recombines TRBV7-2 with TRBJ2-7; the TCRdb D gene call, TRBD2, has no DNA to confirm it. This CDR3 spans 16 amino acids. The germline V gene has CDR1 SGHTA and CDR2 FQGNSA. CDR3 in amino acids: CASSIAGTSGPYEQYF.

The CDR3 sequence is CASSPNVVAGPTDTQYF. The chain combines TRBV5-4 with TRBJ2-3; the D call from TCRdb, TRBD2, cannot be confirmed without DNA. The germline V gene has CDR1 SGHNT and CDR2 YYREEE (reference sequence). The CDR3 sequence is 17 residues long.

The chain links TRBV20-1 to TRBJ1-1. Germline values: CDR1 DFQATT, CDR2 SNEGSKA (reference sequence). The CDR3 is 11 residues long. This CDR3 reads CSKQENTEAFF.

V usage is TRBV29-1 and J usage is TRBJ2-7; TCRdb's D call, TRBD2, is unchecked because there is no DNA. The CDR3 loop spans 13 amino acids. Germline V gene data show CDR1 as SQVTM and CDR2 as ANQGSEA. CDR3 residues: CSVEAGADYEQYF.

The V call is TRBV20-1, the J call TRBJ1-6. Germline CDR1 DFQATT, CDR2 SNEGSKA (reference sequence). The CDR3 has 13 residues. The CDR3 here is CSARPRGHTPLHF.

The chain is built from TRBV10-3 and TRBJ1-5; TCRdb's D call of TRBD1 is untestable without DNA. Germline V gives CDR1 ENHRY, CDR2 SYGVKD. This CDR3 contains 14 residues. The CDR3 sequence: CAISLQGLGDPQHF.

The V gene is TRBV5-1, the J gene TRBJ2-5; TCRdb's D gene call, TRBD2, goes unchecked for lack of DNA. CDR3 length: 14 amino acids. CDR1 is SGHRS and CDR2 is YFSETQ in the germline V gene. CDR3 sequence reads: CASSWRTSRETQYF.

The chain is built from TRBV29-1 and TRBJ1-1; TCRdb lists TRBD1, though no DNA is available to test this call. The CDR3 length is 12 residues. Germline values: CDR1 SQVTM, CDR2 ANQGSEA. The CDR3 is CSVYRVNTEAFF.